The 9 T cell receptor beta chains below all came from one sample that was sequenced in a study of OX40 agonist ivuxolimab in advanced cancers. The protocol was immunoSEQ multiplex PCR, while the TCRdb copy is restricted to in-frame clones and leaves out a portion. The sample shows about 69,000 clones, 80% of them seen only once. The sample was CD4+ or CD8+ T cells sorted from blood, taken in a trial of the OX40 agonist ivuxolimab. These receptors were collected from an adult with an advanced solid tumor such as melanoma, head and neck, liver or kidney cancer.

The chain has TRBV15 and TRBJ2-1, with TRBD2 matching 9 bases. V shed 4 bases and J 7 bases; nucleotides not matched to a gene: 11. Per germline, CDR1 LNHNV and CDR2 YYDKDF (reference sequence). The CDR3 runs 16 residues. This chain's CDR3 is CATSIKRLAVSNEQFF. The DNA for the CDR3 is TGTGCCACCAGCATTAAGAGACTAGCGGTTAGTAATGAGCAGTTCTTC.

The V call is TRBV6-6, the J call TRBJ2-7; D may be TRBD1 or TRBD2 (5 bases each). This CDR3 contains 13 residues. V was pared by 2 bases and J by 3 bases, with 8 bases between. In germline, CDR1 is MNHNY, CDR2 SVGAGI (reference sequence). In DNA form, the CDR3 reads TGTGCCAGCAGTTACAGGGACGACTACGAGCAGTACTTC. Protein: CASSYRDDYEQYF.

This chain links TRBV10-3 with TRBJ2-3, with unresolved D. V was pared by 2 bases and J by 2 bases, with 17 bases between. Germline CDR1 and CDR2: ENHRY and SYGVKD. This CDR3 has 17 amino acids. Here the CDR3 reads CAISELLTAASTDTQYF. As DNA, the CDR3 is TGTGCCATCAGTGAGCTCTTGACTGCTGCTTCCACAGATACGCAGTATTTT.

The chain joins TRBV5-1 to TRBJ2-7, with 7 bases identical to TRBD2. Germline V gives CDR1 SGHRS, CDR2 YFSETQ. Trimming took 2 bases from V and 5 from J; bases not matched to a gene: 7. CDR3 size: 14 residues. DNA of the CDR3: TGCGCCAGCAGCTTTGGACTAGGGGTCGACGAGCAGTACTTC. It yields the protein CASSFGLGVDEQYF. The entire variable domain, with the rest obtained from reference TRBV5-1 and TRBJ2-7, is as follows: KAGVTQTPRYLIKTRGQQVTLSCSPISGHRSVSWYQQTPGQGLQFLFEYFSETQRNKGNFPGRFSGRQFSNSRSEMNVSTLELGDSALYLCASSFGLGVDEQYFGPGTRLTVT.

This clone showed up just once. The chain has TRBV5-1 and TRBJ2-7; 11 bases match TRBD2. CDR3 length equals 13 residues. Trimming at V came to 3 bases and at J to 6 bases, leaving 2 bases not matched to a gene. Germline lookup yields CDR1 SGHRS and CDR2 YFSETQ. The CDR3 DNA is TGCGCCAGCAGCTCCGGGACTAGCGGCGAGCAGTACTTC. Translating gives CASSSGTSGEQYF.

V usage is TRBV7-9 and J usage is TRBJ1-4; D is unclear. CDR3 length equals 12 residues. Germline V lookup: CDR1 SEHNR, CDR2 FQNEAQ (reference sequence). Trimming cost V 5 bases and J 8 bases, with 9 bases left between them. Here the CDR3 reads CASSQNREKLFF. The CDR3 DNA is TGTGCCAGCAGCCAGAACAGAGAAAAACTGTTTTTT.

Turning to this clone: Other DNA sequences in this sample translate to the same CDR3. The V call is TRBV28, the J call TRBJ2-3; no clear D gene. Trimming cost V 4 bases and J 0 bases, with 8 bases left between them. Germline V lookup: CDR1 MDHEN, CDR2 SYDVKM. The CDR3 runs 14 residues. The CDR3 sequence: CASSSGASTDTQYF. The CDR3 DNA reads TGTGCCAGCAGTTCTGGCGCTAGCACAGATACGCAGTATTTT.

There are a few counts of this clone. The chain employs TRBV5-1 and TRBJ1-1; no clear D. Germline V lookup: CDR1 SGHRS, CDR2 YFSETQ. The CDR3 has 14 amino acids. V shed 5 bases and J shed 2 bases, with 13 bases lying between them. CDR3 region: CASRAGSINTEAFF. The CDR3 region has the DNA TGCGCCAGCAGGGCCGGGTCCATAAACACTGAAGCTTTCTTT.

This clone showed up just a few times. V is TRBV2 and J is TRBJ1-2; possibly TRBD1 for D (6 bases). Deletions cut 6 bases from V and 4 bases from J, with 9 bases between. The CDR3 totals 12 residues. Germline loops: CDR1 SNHLY, CDR2 FYNNEI. In DNA form, the CDR3 reads TGTGCCAGCAGCGAGGACAGCTATGGCTACACCTTC. This sequence encodes CASSEDSYGYTF.